A single T cell receptor beta chain is shown here with its context. The V gene's germline CDR1 is MNHNY and CDR2 SVGAGI (reference sequence). CDR3 length: 17 amino acids. The V end was cut by 5 bases, the J end by 1 base, with 17 bases between. This entry is derived from a study of T cell responses to AZD1222 COVID-19 vaccine. Using immunoSEQ multiplex PCR, the repertoire was profiled, and TCRdb retains in-frame clones only, with some absent. The repertoire has approximately 150,000 clones, about 90% of them found once; the top ten carry about 6%. The source of this sequence is an adult who received the AZD1222 COVID-19 vaccine. Source: peripheral blood, taken 28 days after the second AZD1222 dose. This sequence joins TRBV6-6 and TRBJ1-4; unclear D gene. The CDR3, as DNA: TGTGCCAGCAGTCGGCGCGAAGACACAAGAACTAATGAAAAACTGTTTTTT. This sequence encodes CASSRREDTRTNEKLFF.